These 24 T cell receptor beta chains were sequenced from one sample in a study of shared clonotypes between healthy human individuals. TCRdb's copy holds only in-frame clones and misses some; the assay was immunoSEQ multiplex PCR. This table holds roughly 660,000 clones, about 92% found once. Sequencing was carried out using memory CD8+ T cells from PBMCs. The subset here: CD45RO+ cells pooled with CCR7-negative TemRA cells. The receptors derive from a young man in good health. Some clones in this sample may be carry-over from other donors' samples.

The V and J genes are TRBV27 and TRBJ2-1, with a tentative D call TRBD2 (5 bases). The CDR3 covers 14 residues. Trimming took 5 bases from V and 8 from J, leaving 16 bases between them. Germline values: CDR1 MNHEY, CDR2 SMNVEV (reference sequence). The CDR3 spells CASSLQTRIDEQFF. In DNA form, the CDR3 reads TGTGCCAGCAGTCTCCAAACTAGGATCGATGAGCAGTTCTTC.

The chain recombines TRBV7-9 with TRBJ2-3; 9 bases agree with TRBD1. CDR1 and CDR2 (germline): SEHNR, FQNEAQ (reference sequence). The CDR3 extends over 16 amino acids. The junction had 11 bases not matched to a gene; V was cut back by 6 bases and J by 4 bases. The CDR3 here is CASSSPGQGAPDTQYF. The CDR3, as DNA: TGTGCCAGCAGTTCTCCGGGACAGGGAGCCCCAGATACGCAGTATTTT.

Points on this clone: A read error is possible here, since a much larger clone lies one base away. The sample has other DNA sequences that encode this CDR3 too. The V and J genes are TRBV4-1 and TRBJ2-4, with 9 positions matching TRBD1. The CDR3 runs 19 residues. Trimming cost V 4 bases and J 3 bases; bases outside gene matches: 16. The V gene's germline CDR1 is MGHRA and CDR2 YSYEKL. The CDR3 reads CASSRTLGQGGLVKNIQYF. CDR3 nucleotide sequence: TGCGCCAGCAGCCGCACTCTGGGACAGGGCGGCCTAGTCAAAAACATTCAGTACTTC.

This sequence joins TRBV7-9 and TRBJ2-3, with D perhaps matching TRBD2 (5 bases). This CDR3 has 16 amino acids. The germline V gene encodes CDR1 SEHNR and CDR2 FQNEAQ (reference sequence). Trimming cost V 4 bases and J 1 base, with 15 bases left between them. The CDR3 nucleotides are TGTGCCAGCAGCTACGGCCCGGGATTAGGCACAGATACGCAGTATTTT. It is translated as CASSYGPGLGTDTQYF.

The chain is built from TRBV12-2 and TRBJ2-1; the DNA was not compared with TRBD2, the D call given in the table. TRBV12-2 is noted as a pseudogene. The CDR3 covers 16 residues. CDR3 sequence (DNA): TGTGCAAGTCGCTTGGAGCTAGCCCCCTGGAACAATGAGCAGTTCTTC. This codes for CASRLELAPWNNEQFF.

This clone was seen just once. The CDR3 loop reads CASSQDYGTGSYEQYF. DNA of the CDR3: TGCGCCAGCAGCCAAGATTACGGGACAGGATCCTACGAGCAGTACTTC. J is TRBJ2-7 and V is TRBV4-3; 8 positions agree with TRBD1. The CDR3 spans 16 residues. With 0 bases clipped from V and 1 base from J, the junction kept 5 bases outside the gene matches. Germline V gives CDR1 LGHNA, CDR2 YSLEER.

The chain couples TRBV27 to TRBJ1-4; D is unresolved. Deletions cut 6 bases from V and 8 bases from J, with 19 bases between. The CDR3 contains 15 residues. Looked up from germline, CDR1 is MNHEY and CDR2 is SMNVEV (reference sequence). CDR3 nucleotides: TGTGCCAGCAGACCGCTGCCCGGCCTAGAAGAAAAACTGTTTTTT. This codes for CASRPLPGLEEKLFF.

This clone has a single count. This sequence joins TRBV2 and TRBJ2-2; tentative D call: TRBD2 (6 bases). The CDR3 is 12 amino acids. The germline V gene has CDR1 SNHLY and CDR2 FYNNEI. The V end was cut by 9 bases, the J end by 2 bases, with 7 bases between. DNA for the CDR3: TGTGCCAGGACTAGTAACACCGGGGAGCTGTTTTTT. The encoded protein is CARTSNTGELFF.

Only one count was recorded for this clone. V gene TRBV4-1 combines with J gene TRBJ2-7; perhaps TRBD2 as D (5 bases). V gave up 0 bases and J gave up 6 bases, with 15 bases separating them. Per the germline V gene, CDR1 is MGHRA and CDR2 is YSYEKL. CDR3 length: 15 amino acids. CDR3 amino acids: CASSQDPPLGAEQYF. The DNA for the CDR3 is TGCGCCAGCAGCCAAGATCCCCCTTTGGGAGCCGAGCAGTACTTC.

V usage is TRBV6-6 and J usage is TRBJ1-1, with a weak D call TRBD1 (5 bases). This CDR3 is built from 11 residues. The V gene's germline CDR1 is MNHNY and CDR2 SVGAGI (reference sequence). Trimming cost V 7 bases and J 8 bases, with 11 bases left between them. The CDR3 DNA is TGTGCCAGCACGGAGGGGCTAGAAGCTTTCTTT. Encoded protein: CASTEGLEAFF.

Note on this clone: The same CDR3 is also encoded by other DNA sequences in this sample. The rearrangement joins TRBV27 to TRBJ1-5; 7 bases match TRBD1. V gave up 3 bases and J gave up 4 bases; unmatched junction bases: 3. Germline lookup yields CDR1 MNHEY and CDR2 SMNVEV (reference sequence). The CDR3 length is 14 residues. This chain's CDR3 is CASSLGQSNQPQHF. CDR3 DNA sequence: TGTGCCAGCAGTTTGGGACAGTCGAATCAGCCCCAGCATTTT.

The gene calls are TRBV29-1 and TRBJ2-7, with D possibly being TRBD1 (6 bases). This CDR3 region has 13 residues. Germline V gene sequence: CDR1 SQVTM, CDR2 ANQGSEA. V was shortened by 5 bases and J by 2 bases, with 13 bases between the two germline ends. The CDR3 reads CSVMEGGTYEQYF. The CDR3 DNA reads TGCAGCGTTATGGAAGGGGGAACCTACGAGCAGTACTTC.

In its sample, this clone was seen a few times. Other nucleotide sequences in the sample specify the same CDR3. The chain links TRBV29-1 to TRBJ1-1; weak D call: TRBD1 (5 bases). Germline-derived CDR1 and CDR2 are SQVTM and ANQGSEA. The CDR3 totals 12 residues. Trimming pared 3 bases from V and 5 bases from J, leaving 10 bases between. CDR3 sequence: CSVEGGGTEAFF. CDR3 DNA: TGCAGCGTTGAGGGGGGAGGGACTGAAGCTTTCTTT. The complete variable domain, with remaining parts taken from reference TRBV29-1 and TRBJ1-1, reads SAVISQKPSRDICQRGTSLTIQCQVDSQVTMMFWYRQQPGQSLTLIATANQGSEATYESGFVIDKFPISRPNLTFSTLTVSNMSPEDSSIYLCSVEGGGTEAFFGQGTRLTVV.

V usage is TRBV27 and J usage is TRBJ2-1, with D maybe TRBD1 (5 bases). Germline V gene data show CDR1 as MNHEY and CDR2 as SMNVEV (reference sequence). The CDR3 consists of 15 residues. V dropped 5 bases and J dropped 4 bases, with 15 bases sitting between them. The CDR3, as DNA: TGTGCCAGCAGTCCCAGCAGGGAAGGGTACAATGAGCAGTTCTTC. This gives the protein CASSPSREGYNEQFF.

The gene calls are TRBV5-1 and TRBJ2-3; 10 bases fit TRBD2. Germline CDR1 SGHRS, CDR2 YFSETQ. CDR3 length: 17 residues. V lost 0 bases, J lost 5 bases, and 9 bases stayed unmatched. The CDR3 nucleotides are TGCGCCAGCAGCTTGGACCTAGCGGGGGCTCAAGGAGATACGCAGTATTTT. Its protein product is CASSLDLAGAQGDTQYF. Full variable domain (remainder filled in from reference TRBV5-1 and TRBJ2-3): KAGVTQTPRYLIKTRGQQVTLSCSPISGHRSVSWYQQTPGQGLQFLFEYFSETQRNKGNFPGRFSGRQFSNSRSEMNVSTLELGDSALYLCASSLDLAGAQGDTQYFGPGTRLTVL.

The chain employs TRBV5-6 and TRBJ2-7; no clear D gene. The length of the CDR3 is 11 residues. The germline CDR1 and CDR2 sequences are SGHDT and YYEEEE. Trimming stripped 2 bases from V and 3 bases from J, with 3 bases between. The CDR3 DNA is TGTGCCAGCAGCTTCCGCTACGAGCAGTACTTC. It specifies CASSFRYEQYF.

The CDR3 sequence: CASSGTGTGNTIYF. In DNA, the CDR3 is TGTGCCAGCAGTGGGACAGGAACGGGAAACACCATATATTTT. The rearrangement uses TRBV6-1 and TRBJ1-3; 7 nucleotides match TRBD1. The ends lost 4 bases at V and 4 bases at J; junction bases unmatched: 4. CDR1 and CDR2 from the germline V gene are MNHNS and SASEGT. The CDR3 loop spans 14 amino acids.

This chain uses TRBV6-1 with TRBJ2-7; D is unclear. Trimming took off 4 bases at V and 2 bases at J, with 15 bases between the two ends. The germline CDR1 and CDR2 sequences are MNHNS and SASEGT. CDR3 length: 15 amino acids. CDR3 bases: TGTGCCAGCAGTGGAGTGGGGTCCCAGACCTACGAGCAGTACTTC. Protein: CASSGVGSQTYEQYF.

This clone was picked up one time. V gene TRBV5-1 combines with J gene TRBJ1-2; possibly TRBD1 for D (5 bases). The V end was cut by 3 bases, the J end by 0 bases, with 9 bases between. The CDR3 extends over 14 amino acids. Germline-derived CDR1 and CDR2 are SGHRS and YFSETQ. The CDR3 sequence is CASSWTGPNYGYTF. CDR3 DNA: TGCGCCAGCAGCTGGACGGGACCTAACTATGGCTACACCTTC.

This chain connects TRBV27 to TRBJ2-1; 11 bases agree with TRBD1. The CDR3 has 15 residues. Per the germline V gene, CDR1 is MNHEY and CDR2 is SMNVEV (reference sequence). V lost 6 bases and J lost 3; bases outside the gene matches: 4. CDR3 amino acids: CASSSGQGVYNEQFF. Here the CDR3 DNA reads TGTGCCAGCAGCTCGGGACAGGGGGTCTACAATGAGCAGTTCTTC.

This clone was picked up a small number of times. The V and J genes are TRBV4-1 and TRBJ2-7; D possibly matches TRBD1 or TRBD2 (5 bases each). This CDR3 comprises 16 residues. Looked up from germline, CDR1 is MGHRA and CDR2 is YSYEKL. V lost 1 base and J 1 base, leaving 14 bases between the germline ends. This CDR3 reads CASSQASRDVSYEQYF. CDR3 nucleotide sequence: TGCGCCAGCAGCCAAGCTTCTCGGGACGTGTCCTACGAGCAGTACTTC.

The rearrangement links TRBV16 to TRBJ1-4; 10 bases agree with TRBD1. The CDR3 spans 15 residues. The germline CDR1 and CDR2 sequences are KGHSY and FQNENV. Trimming cost V 4 bases and J 7 bases; bases outside gene matches: 6. The CDR3 DNA is TGTGCCAGCAGCCTCCTCCGGGACAGGGGTGAAAAACTGTTTTTT. It codes for CASSLLRDRGEKLFF.

The rearrangement uses TRBV7-9 and TRBJ2-7; D gene uncertain. Looked up from germline, CDR1 is SEHNR and CDR2 is FQNEAQ (reference sequence). Trimming left V 5 bases short and J 2 bases short, with 1 base between. The CDR3 loop spans 10 amino acids. The CDR3 sequence: CASSPYEQYF. The CDR3 nucleotides are TGTGCCAGCAGCCCCTACGAGCAGTACTTC.

The V call is TRBV9, the J call TRBJ2-5; 7 bases agree with TRBD2. Germline V gives CDR1 SGDLS, CDR2 YYNGEE. This CDR3 has 14 residues. Trimming took 3 bases from V and 2 from J; bases not matched to a gene: 4. The CDR3 DNA follows: TGTGCCAGCAGCGGTGCTAGCGGTCAAGAGACCCAGTACTTC. Amino acids: CASSGASGQETQYF.